This is a list of T cell receptor beta chains from one sample in a study of a mutant IDH1 vaccine in newly diagnosed glioma. Profiled with immunoSEQ multiplex PCR; TCRdb holds only in-frame clones, not every one. This sample has about 45,000 clones, with roughly 92% found just once. Antigens of these TCRs are unknown. This specimen was PBMCs, taken from a glioma patient whose treatment included an IDH1 peptide vaccine. The receptors shown here come from a man aged 50-60 years with glioma. The conserved cysteine and the conserved F or W are not part of the CDR3 here. D genes are given only for firm matches.

D	J	V	CDR3
NA	TRBJ1-5	TRBV6-5	ASSSLTGRSNQPQH
NA	TRBJ2-5	TRBV27	ASSAEGGGWETQY
NA	TRBJ1-5	TRBV28	ASSLQSNQPQH
NA	TRBJ2-5	TRBV10-1	ARVRGGQETQY
NA	TRBJ1-4	TRBV10-3	AISVGANEKLF
NA	TRBJ2-1	TRBV7-2	ASSLGGTAGNEQF
NA	TRBJ2-7	TRBV4-1	ASSQNSNSYEQY
NA	TRBJ2-3	TRBV12-2	ASPLEGNSTDTQY
TRBD1	TRBJ2-1	TRBV25-1	ASRTGGFYNEQF
NA	TRBJ1-1	TRBV19	ASTRKAVSNTEAF
TRBD1	TRBJ2-7	TRBV7-8	ASSLEGTGAYEQY
NA	TRBJ2-5	TRBV30	AWSVVRKTQY
TRBD1	TRBJ2-1	TRBV7-2	ASSSTGGVNEQF